The present T cell receptor beta chain was sequenced within a study of blood T cell repertoires in COVID-19. At the level of the study: COVID-19 samples, acute and convalescent, were from the United States, Italy and Spain. In each case, the material was cDNA or gDNA derived from T cells, B-cell-depleted T cells, or PBMCs.

Authors' analysis steps: Estimated nucleated cell counts came from reference gene primer amplification. The table came from immunoSEQ multiplex PCR; TCRdb's copy has only in-frame clones and leaves some out. V and J calls and clone size are those listed in that table; D and trimming were worked out from the DNA. The sample has under 200,000 clones, about nine tenths seen once; the top ten hold around 0.53%. CDR3 length: 16 residues. Trimming removed 3 bases at V and 2 bases at J, with 11 bases between. The germline V gene has CDR1 SEHNR and CDR2 FQNEAQ (reference sequence). The V gene is TRBV7-9, the J gene TRBJ2-6; D possibly corresponds to TRBD1 (6 bases). The specimen sequenced was peripheral blood. The sequence was collected from a man aged 50 or older with acute or convalescent COVID-19. The CDR3, as DNA: TGTGCCAGCAGCTTCCTCCGACAGGCTGGGGCCAACGTCCTGACTTTC. Translation gives CASSFLRQAGANVLTF. Supplemented by reference TRBV7-9 and TRBJ2-6, the full variable domain reads DTGVSQNPRHKITKRGQNVTFRCDPISEHNRLYWYRQTLGQGPEFLTYFQNEAQLEKSRLLSDRFSAERPKGSFSTLEIQRTEQGDSAMYLCASSFLRQAGANVLTFGAGSRLTVL.